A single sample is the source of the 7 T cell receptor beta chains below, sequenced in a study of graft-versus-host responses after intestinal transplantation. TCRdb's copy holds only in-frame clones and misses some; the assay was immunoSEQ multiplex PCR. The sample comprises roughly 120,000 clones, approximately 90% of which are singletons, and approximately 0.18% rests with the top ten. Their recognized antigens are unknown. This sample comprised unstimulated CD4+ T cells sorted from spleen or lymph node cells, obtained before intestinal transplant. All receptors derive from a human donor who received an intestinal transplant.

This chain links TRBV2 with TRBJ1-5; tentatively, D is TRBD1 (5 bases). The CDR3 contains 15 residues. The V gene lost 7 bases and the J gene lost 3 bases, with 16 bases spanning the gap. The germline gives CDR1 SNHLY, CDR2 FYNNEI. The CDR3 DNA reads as TGTGCCAGCACCCCCATCTGGGGCCTCAATCAGCCCCAGCATTTT. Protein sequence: CASTPIWGLNQPQHF.

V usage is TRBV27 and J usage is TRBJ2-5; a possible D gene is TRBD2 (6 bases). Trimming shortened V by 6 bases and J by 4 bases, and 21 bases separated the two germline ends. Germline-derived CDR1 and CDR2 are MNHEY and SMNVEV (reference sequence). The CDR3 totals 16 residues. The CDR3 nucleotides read TGTGCCAGCAGCCACTACCACGGGGGAGTGGTAGAGACCCAGTACTTC. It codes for CASSHYHGGVVETQYF.

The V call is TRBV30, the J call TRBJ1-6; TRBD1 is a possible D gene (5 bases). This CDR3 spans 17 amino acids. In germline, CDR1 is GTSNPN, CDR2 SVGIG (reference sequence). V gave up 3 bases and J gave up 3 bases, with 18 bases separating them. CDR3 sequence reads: CAWSPSNPGFYNSPLHF. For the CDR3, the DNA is TGTGCCTGGAGCCCCTCGAACCCAGGGTTCTATAATTCACCCCTCCACTTT. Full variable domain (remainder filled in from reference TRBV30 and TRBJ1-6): SQTIHQWPATLVQPVGSPLSLECTVEGTSNPNLYWYRQAAGRGLQLLFYSVGIGQISSEVPQNLSASRPQDRQFILSSKKLLLSDSGFYLCAWSPSNPGFYNSPLHFGNGTRLTVT.

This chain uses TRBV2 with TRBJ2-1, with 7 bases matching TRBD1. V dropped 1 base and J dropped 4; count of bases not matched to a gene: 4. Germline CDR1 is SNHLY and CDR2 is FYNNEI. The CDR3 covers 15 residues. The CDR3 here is CASSEVGTDYNEQFF. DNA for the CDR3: TGTGCCAGCAGTGAAGTCGGGACAGATTACAATGAGCAGTTCTTC. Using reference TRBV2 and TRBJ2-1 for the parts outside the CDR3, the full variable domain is EPEVTQTPSHQVTQMGQEVILRCVPISNHLYFYWYRQILGQKVEFLVSFYNNEISEKSEIFDDQFSVERPDGSNFTLKIRSTKLEDSAMYFCASSEVGTDYNEQFFGPGTRLTVL.

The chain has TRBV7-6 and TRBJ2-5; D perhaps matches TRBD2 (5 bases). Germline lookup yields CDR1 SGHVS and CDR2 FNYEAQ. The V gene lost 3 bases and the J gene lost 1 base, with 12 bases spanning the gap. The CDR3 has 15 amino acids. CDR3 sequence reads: CASSLDLAAQETQYF. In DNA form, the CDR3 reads TGTGCCAGCAGCTTGGATCTAGCAGCCCAAGAGACCCAGTACTTC.

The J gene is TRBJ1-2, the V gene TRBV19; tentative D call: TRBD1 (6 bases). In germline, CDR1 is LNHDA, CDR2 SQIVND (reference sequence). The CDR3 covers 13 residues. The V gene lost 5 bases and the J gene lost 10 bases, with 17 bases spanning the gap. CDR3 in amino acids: CASSDRSPMAYTF. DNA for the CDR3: TGTGCCAGTAGTGACAGGAGCCCTATGGCCTACACCTTC.

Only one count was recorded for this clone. The CDR3 is CAWSVRQGWETQYF. CDR3 nucleotides: TGTGCCTGGAGTGTACGGCAGGGGTGGGAGACCCAGTACTTC. The chain recombines TRBV30 with TRBJ2-5, with D possibly being TRBD1 (6 bases). With 0 bases removed from V and 5 bases from J, the gap between germline ends came to 13 bases. The germline gives CDR1 GTSNPN, CDR2 SVGIG (reference sequence). The CDR3 length is 14 residues.